The following is a TCR beta chain sequence with its context. Its antigen is not identified. Clones were sequenced by immunoSEQ multiplex PCR, and TCRdb holds only the in-frame ones, with some missing. The table has roughly 60,000 clones, about 89% seen once; the top ten hold approximately 4.2%. The data were obtained in a study of OX40 agonist ivuxolimab in advanced cancers. Study overall: Patients receiving dose escalation had hepatocellular carcinoma, melanoma, renal cell or head and neck cancer. It was permissible to have had prior anti-PD-1, anti-PD-L1 or anti-CTLA-4 therapy, and under 45% had some.

Broader study findings: There was clonal expansion of CD4+ and CD8+ blood T cells by week 6 at 0.1 to 3.0 mg/kg.

The cohort excluded patients with autoimmune disease history or systemic immunosuppression. The germline V gene encodes CDR1 MGHRA and CDR2 YSYEKL. Trimming took 4 bases from V and 2 from J; bases not matched to a gene: 1. The CDR3 consists of 14 residues. The clonotype comes from an adult with an advanced solid tumor such as melanoma, head and neck, liver or kidney cancer. The sample here was CD4+ or CD8+ T cells sorted from blood, taken in a trial of the OX40 agonist ivuxolimab. The chain employs TRBV4-1 and TRBJ2-5, with 10 bases identical to TRBD2. The CDR3 sequence: CASSRLAGQETQYF. In nucleotides, the CDR3 is TGCGCCAGCAGCCGACTAGCGGGTCAAGAGACCCAGTACTTC.